The 23 T cell receptor beta chains presented below share a single source sample, sequenced in a study. TCRdb redid the calling of the 5' RACE reads with MiXCR, one entry per CDR3 protein. The data contain over 40,000 distinct CDR3 sequences, approximately 31% of them singletons. The source material was tumor-infiltrating memory CD4+ T cells sorted from the breast tumor. As to subset: memory CD4+ T cells, CD4+CD45RO+CD25-. Receptors were obtained from a female donor with breast cancer.

This chain joins TRBV5-6 and TRBJ2-5, with a possible D match to TRBD2 (6 bases). Germline values: CDR1 SGHDT, CDR2 YYEEEE. The V end lost 3 bases, the J end lost 5 bases, and 20 bases lay between the germline ends. This CDR3 region has 16 residues. The CDR3 loop is CASSWGGTSLRETQYF. CDR3 DNA sequence: TGTGCCAGCAGCTGGGGCGGTACTAGCCTGCGGGAGACCCAGTACTTC. Full variable domain (rest looked up from reference TRBV5-6 and TRBJ2-5): DAGVTQSPTHLIKTRGQQVTLRCSPKSGHDTVSWYQQALGQGPQFIFQYYEEEERQRGNFPDRFSGHQFPNYSSELNVNALLLGDSALYLCASSWGGTSLRETQYFGPGTRLLVL.

This clonotype has more than one count but fewer than ten. In DNA, the CDR3 is TGTGCCAGCAGTTACTCCGCCGGGACGCACACAGATACGCAGTATTTT. It is translated as CASSYSAGTHTDTQYF. The V gene is TRBV6-6, the J gene TRBJ2-3, with D possibly being TRBD1 or TRBD2 (5 bases each). This CDR3 comprises 16 residues. Germline assignment: CDR1 MNHNY and CDR2 SVGAGI (reference sequence). Deletions cut 0 bases from V and 2 bases from J, with 12 bases between.

The chain employs TRBV5-6 and TRBJ2-3; no firm D call. V was clipped by 0 bases and J by 0 bases, with 11 bases between them. Germline CDR1 is SGHDT and CDR2 is YYEEEE. This CDR3 region has 16 residues. The DNA of the CDR3 is TGTGCCAGCAGCTTGGAACCCTATTCTAGCACAGATACGCAGTATTTT. It codes for CASSLEPYSSTDTQYF.

This clonotype occurred a few times. V is TRBV5-1 and J is TRBJ2-2; D is unclear. This CDR3 has 12 amino acids. Germline V gives CDR1 SGHRS, CDR2 YFSETQ. V was shortened by 0 bases and J by 6 bases, with 3 bases between the two germline ends. CDR3 DNA sequence: TGCGCCAGCAGCTTGGAACCCGGGGAGCTGTTTTTT. It is translated as CASSLEPGELFF.

V gene TRBV12-3 or TRBV12-4 combines with J gene TRBJ1-2; no firm D call. V lost 5 bases and J lost 3, with 13 bases in between. This CDR3 has 14 residues. For the CDR3, the DNA is TGTGCCAGCAGTCTTACCCCGGCGGACTATGGCTACACCTTC. It encodes CASSLTPADYGYTF.

This clonotype was picked up a small number of times. The chain uses TRBV12-3 or TRBV12-4 and TRBJ2-2, with 9 bases identical to TRBD1. With 3 bases clipped from V and 3 bases from J, the junction kept 8 bases outside the gene matches. This CDR3 comprises 17 residues. The CDR3 sequence: CASSFEIQGADTGELFF. Written as DNA, the CDR3 is TGTGCCAGCAGTTTCGAAATACAGGGGGCTGACACCGGGGAGCTGTTTTTT.

Here the CDR3 reads CASSQLGTGNTEAFF. CDR3 DNA: TGTGCCAGCAGCCAACTTGGAACAGGGAACACTGAAGCTTTCTTT. This chain links TRBV9 with TRBJ1-1; D is perhaps TRBD1 (5 bases). Trimming shortened V by 4 bases and J by 1 base, and 14 bases separated the two germline ends. The CDR3 consists of 15 residues. Germline loops: CDR1 SGDLS, CDR2 YYNGEE.

A note on this clonotype: One end of the junction does not line up with germline, which may come from a read error. The chain has TRBV28 and TRBJ2-3; a possible D gene is TRBD2 (5 bases). The CDR3 is made up of 14 amino acids. The germline V gene has CDR1 MDHEN and CDR2 SYDVKM. For the CDR3, the DNA is TGTGCCAGCAGTTTGGGAAGGGTTGGAGGTACGCGGTATTTT. Translated: CASSLGRVGGTRYF.

The J gene is TRBJ1-1, the V gene TRBV12-3 or TRBV12-4, with D maybe TRBD1 (5 bases). V was clipped by 8 bases and J by 4 bases, with 14 bases between them. The length of the CDR3 is 13 residues. The CDR3: CASSSGWGTEAFF. In DNA form, the CDR3 reads TGTGCCAGCTCCTCAGGGTGGGGCACTGAAGCTTTCTTT.

This clonotype has more than one count but fewer than ten. This chain uses TRBV28 with TRBJ2-7, with D tentatively TRBD1 or TRBD2 (6 bases each). Deletions cut 4 bases from V and 2 bases from J, with 12 bases between. Germline CDR1 MDHEN, CDR2 SYDVKM. The CDR3 length is 14 residues. CDR3 in amino acids: CASSSGAAPYEQYF. The CDR3 DNA follows: TGTGCCAGCAGTTCGGGGGCCGCCCCCTACGAGCAGTACTTC.

The V call is TRBV6-5, the J call TRBJ1-6; 10 positions agree with TRBD1. J was trimmed by 7 bases and V by 4 bases; bases with no gene match: 4. Germline loops: CDR1 MNHEY, CDR2 SVGAGI. CDR3 length equals 15 residues. The CDR3 loop reads CASSWSGQGNSPLHF. The CDR3 DNA reads as TGTGCCAGCAGTTGGTCGGGACAGGGGAATTCACCCCTCCACTTT.

This clonotype turned up a few times. V is TRBV24-1 and J is TRBJ2-1; a weak D match, TRBD2 (6 bases). The CDR3 contains 16 residues. Looked up from germline, CDR1 is KGHDR and CDR2 is SFDVKD. Trimming stripped 2 bases from V and 9 bases from J, with 19 bases between. In DNA form, the CDR3 reads TGTGCCACCAGTGATTGGGGCCTTAGCGGATGGGGTGAGCAGTTCTTC. Translation gives CATSDWGLSGWGEQFF.

This clonotype showed up just a few times. The chain has TRBV24-1 and TRBJ1-5; D possibly corresponds to TRBD1 (6 bases). V lost 8 bases and J lost 0, with 7 bases in between. The CDR3 covers 13 residues. Germline V CDR1 and CDR2: KGHDR, SFDVKD. The CDR3, as DNA: TGTGCCACCAAACAGGGTAGCAATCAGCCCCAGCATTTT. Protein product: CATKQGSNQPQHF.

This chain joins TRBV5-1 and TRBJ2-4, with D uncertain. Germline V gene lookup returns CDR1 SGHRS and CDR2 YFSETQ. The CDR3 runs 13 residues. V was cut by 2 bases and J by 5 bases, with 8 bases left in between. The CDR3 protein is CASSLPGQNIQYF. CDR3 nucleotides: TGCGCCAGCAGCTTACCAGGACAAAACATTCAGTACTTC.

CDR3 sequence reads: CSASLGLNNSPLHF. The CDR3 DNA sequence: TGCAGTGCTAGTCTGGGACTCAATAATTCACCCCTCCACTTT. The rearrangement joins TRBV20-1 to TRBJ1-6, with D tentatively TRBD1 (5 bases). The CDR3 is 14 amino acids. Trimming took 3 bases from V and 5 from J, leaving 11 bases between them. Germline assignment: CDR1 DFQATT and CDR2 SNEGSKA (reference sequence).

This chain uses TRBV20-1 with TRBJ1-2; D possibly corresponds to TRBD1 (5 bases). V shed 3 bases and J shed 8 bases, with 19 bases lying between them. The germline gives CDR1 DFQATT, CDR2 SNEGSKA (reference sequence). The CDR3 covers 14 residues. The CDR3 DNA reads TGCAGTGCTAGCTCAATTGGGACCCCGGGAGGCTACACCTTC. Protein product: CSASSIGTPGGYTF.

This clonotype showed up just a few times. The chain employs TRBV5-1 and TRBJ2-7, with 9 bases aligning to TRBD2. The germline V gene encodes CDR1 SGHRS and CDR2 YFSETQ. This CDR3 region has 14 residues. V shed 2 bases, J shed 7 bases, and the junction held 7 bases outside the gene matches. The chain's CDR3 is CASSFLAGTWEQYF. The CDR3 DNA sequence: TGCGCCAGCAGCTTCCTAGCGGGGACTTGGGAGCAGTACTTC.

J is TRBJ2-3 and V is TRBV28; 7 positions match TRBD2. Germline V gives CDR1 MDHEN, CDR2 SYDVKM. V lost 3 bases and J lost 0; bases outside the gene matches: 9. The CDR3 totals 17 residues. The CDR3 loop is CASSLGGLFDSTDTQYF. Here the CDR3 DNA reads TGTGCCAGCAGTTTGGGGGGGTTGTTTGATAGCACAGATACGCAGTATTTT.

This clonotype was seen a few times. The chain has TRBV6-6 and TRBJ2-4; D is uncertain. The ends were cut back, 8 bases at V and 0 bases at J, with 17 bases in the middle. Germline assignment: CDR1 MNHNY and CDR2 SVGAGI (reference sequence). CDR3 size: 16 residues. The CDR3 sequence is CASVGISSLAKNIQYF. The CDR3 DNA reads TGTGCCAGCGTCGGAATCTCTAGTCTAGCCAAAAACATTCAGTACTTC.

The chain is built from TRBV3-1 and TRBJ2-1; possible D gene TRBD2, 5 bases. This CDR3 contains 14 residues. Germline-derived CDR1 and CDR2 are LGHDT and YNNKEL (reference sequence). Trimming shortened V by 4 bases and J by 3 bases, and 10 bases separated the two germline ends. The CDR3 nucleotides read TGTGCCAGCAGCCTCGCCGGGGTCTACAATGAGCAGTTCTTC. Translated: CASSLAGVYNEQFF.

This clonotype has just a few counts. The chain links TRBV12-3 or TRBV12-4 to TRBJ2-5; 7 bases agree with TRBD1. The CDR3 covers 14 residues. Unmatched junction bases numbered 9, after V lost 4 bases and J lost 7 bases. CDR3 DNA sequence: TGTGCCAGCAGTTGGGAGACAGGGCTCGGGACCCAGTACTTC. This gives the protein CASSWETGLGTQYF.

CDR3 sequence (DNA): TGCAGTGCTAGCCGCGGGGGGGCCTACGAGCAGTACTTC. It is translated as CSASRGGAYEQYF. The rearrangement links TRBV20-1 to TRBJ2-7; 9 bases map to TRBD2. V trimming: 3 bases; J trimming: 2 bases; junction bases outside the gene matches: 2. Germline-derived CDR1 and CDR2 are DFQATT and SNEGSKA (reference sequence). The CDR3 length is 13 residues.

This clonotype was detected ten times or more. V usage is TRBV5-1 and J usage is TRBJ2-2; TRBD2 aligns across 8 bases. The CDR3 is 16 residues long. Unmatched junction bases numbered 13, after V lost 4 bases and J lost 8 bases. Germline V gives CDR1 SGHRS, CDR2 YFSETQ. The CDR3 DNA sequence: TGCGCCAGCAGCGGGAGCGGGGGCTCCCGAATGGGGGAGCTGTTTTTT. Protein sequence: CASSGSGGSRMGELFF.